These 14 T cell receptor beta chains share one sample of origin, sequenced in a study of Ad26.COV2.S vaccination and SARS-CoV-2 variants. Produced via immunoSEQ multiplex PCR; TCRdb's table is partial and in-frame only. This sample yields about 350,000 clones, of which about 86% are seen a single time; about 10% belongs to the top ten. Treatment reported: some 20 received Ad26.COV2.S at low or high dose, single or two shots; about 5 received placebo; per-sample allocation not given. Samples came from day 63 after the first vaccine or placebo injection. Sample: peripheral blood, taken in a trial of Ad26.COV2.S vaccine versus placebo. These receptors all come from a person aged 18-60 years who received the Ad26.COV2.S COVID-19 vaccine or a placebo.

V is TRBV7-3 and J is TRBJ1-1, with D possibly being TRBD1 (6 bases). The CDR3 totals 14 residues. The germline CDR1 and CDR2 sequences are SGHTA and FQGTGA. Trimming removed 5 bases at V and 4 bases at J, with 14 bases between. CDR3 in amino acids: CASSRGGPGTEAFF. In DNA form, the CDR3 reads TGTGCCAGCAGCCGAGGGGGGCCCGGCACTGAAGCTTTCTTT.

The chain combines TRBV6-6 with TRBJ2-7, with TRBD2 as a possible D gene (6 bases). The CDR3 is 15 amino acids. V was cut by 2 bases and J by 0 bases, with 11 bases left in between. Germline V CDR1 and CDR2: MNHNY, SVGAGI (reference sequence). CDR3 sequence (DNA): TGTGCCAGCAGTTACGAGCGGGCCAGCTCCTACGAGCAGTACTTC. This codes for CASSYERASSYEQYF.

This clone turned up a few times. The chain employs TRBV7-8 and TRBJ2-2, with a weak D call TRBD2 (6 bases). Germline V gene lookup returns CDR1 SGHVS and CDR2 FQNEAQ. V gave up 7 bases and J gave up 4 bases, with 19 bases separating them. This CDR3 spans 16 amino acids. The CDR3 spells CASNLGGPGGTGELFF. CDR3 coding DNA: TGTGCCAGCAACCTCGGGGGTCCTGGGGGCACCGGGGAGCTGTTTTTT.

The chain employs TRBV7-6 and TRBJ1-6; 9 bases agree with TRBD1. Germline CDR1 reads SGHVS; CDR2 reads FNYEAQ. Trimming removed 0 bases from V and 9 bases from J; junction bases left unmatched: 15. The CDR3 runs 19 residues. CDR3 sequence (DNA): TGTGCCAGCAGCTTAGCGGAGGGACAGGGTTCGGCTGTTGGTTCACCCCTCCACTTT. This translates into CASSLAEGQGSAVGSPLHF.

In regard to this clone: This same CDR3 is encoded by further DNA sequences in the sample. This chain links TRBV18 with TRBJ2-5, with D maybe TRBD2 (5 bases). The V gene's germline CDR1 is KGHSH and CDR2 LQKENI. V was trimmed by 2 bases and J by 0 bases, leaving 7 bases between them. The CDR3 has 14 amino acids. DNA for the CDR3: TGTGCCAGCTCACCATCCGGGAACCAAGAGACCCAGTACTTC. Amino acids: CASSPSGNQETQYF.

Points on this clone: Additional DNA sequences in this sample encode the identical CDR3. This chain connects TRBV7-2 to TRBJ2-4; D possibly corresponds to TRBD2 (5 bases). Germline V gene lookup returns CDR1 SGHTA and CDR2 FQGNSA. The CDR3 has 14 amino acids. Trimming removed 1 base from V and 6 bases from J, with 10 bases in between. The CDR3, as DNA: TGTGCCAGCAGCTTAGGAGGAGGCGGAAACATTCAGTACTTC. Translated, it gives CASSLGGGGNIQYF. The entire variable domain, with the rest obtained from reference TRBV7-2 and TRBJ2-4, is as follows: GAGVSQSPSNKVTEKGKDVELRCDPISGHTALYWYRQSLGQGLEFLIYFQGNSAPDKSGLPSDRFSAERTGGSVSTLTIQRTQQEDSAVYLCASSLGGGGNIQYFGAGTRLSVL.

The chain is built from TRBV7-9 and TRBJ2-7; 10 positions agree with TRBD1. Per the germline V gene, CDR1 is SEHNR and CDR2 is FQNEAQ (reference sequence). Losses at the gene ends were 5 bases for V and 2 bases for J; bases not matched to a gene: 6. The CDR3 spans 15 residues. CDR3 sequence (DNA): TGTGCCAGCAGCCTTGGACAGGGGGTTACCTACGAGCAGTACTTC. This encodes CASSLGQGVTYEQYF.

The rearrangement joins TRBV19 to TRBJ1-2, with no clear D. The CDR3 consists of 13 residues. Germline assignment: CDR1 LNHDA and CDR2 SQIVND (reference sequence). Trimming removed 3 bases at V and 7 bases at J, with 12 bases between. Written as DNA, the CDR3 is TGTGCCAGTAGTATTAGAGGTGGCGGTGGCTACACCTTC. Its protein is CASSIRGGGGYTF.

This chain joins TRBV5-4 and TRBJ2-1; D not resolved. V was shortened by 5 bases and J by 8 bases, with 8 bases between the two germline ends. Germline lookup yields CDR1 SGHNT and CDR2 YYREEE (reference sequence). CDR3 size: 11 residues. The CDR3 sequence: CASSYYYEQFF. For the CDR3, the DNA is TGTGCCAGCAGTTATTATTATGAGCAGTTCTTC.

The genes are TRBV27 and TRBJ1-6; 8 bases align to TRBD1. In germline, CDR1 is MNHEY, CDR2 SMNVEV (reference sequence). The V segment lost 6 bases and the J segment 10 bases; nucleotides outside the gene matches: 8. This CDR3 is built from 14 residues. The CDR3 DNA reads TGTGCCAGCAGGCATGGACAGGGTGAATCACCCCTCCACTTT. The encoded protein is CASRHGQGESPLHF.

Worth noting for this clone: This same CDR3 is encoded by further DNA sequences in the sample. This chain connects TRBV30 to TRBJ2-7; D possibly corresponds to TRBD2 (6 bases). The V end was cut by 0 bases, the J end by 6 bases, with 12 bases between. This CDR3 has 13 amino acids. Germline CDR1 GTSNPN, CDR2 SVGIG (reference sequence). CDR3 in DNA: TGTGCCTGGAGTGTCCAGGGAGCGGGCGAGCAGTACTTC. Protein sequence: CAWSVQGAGEQYF.

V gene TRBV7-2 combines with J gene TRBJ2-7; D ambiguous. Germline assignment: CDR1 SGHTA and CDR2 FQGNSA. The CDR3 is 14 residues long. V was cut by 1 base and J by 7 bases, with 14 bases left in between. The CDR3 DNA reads TGTGCCAGCAGCTTAGGGGCGGTGGCCGGAGAGCAGTACTTC. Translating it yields CASSLGAVAGEQYF.

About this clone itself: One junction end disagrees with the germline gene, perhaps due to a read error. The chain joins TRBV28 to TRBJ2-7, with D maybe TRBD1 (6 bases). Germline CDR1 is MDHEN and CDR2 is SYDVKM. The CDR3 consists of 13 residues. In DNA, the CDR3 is TGTGCCAGCAGTTTATGGACCGCAGGGGTACTCCGCTTC. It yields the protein CASSLWTAGVLRF.

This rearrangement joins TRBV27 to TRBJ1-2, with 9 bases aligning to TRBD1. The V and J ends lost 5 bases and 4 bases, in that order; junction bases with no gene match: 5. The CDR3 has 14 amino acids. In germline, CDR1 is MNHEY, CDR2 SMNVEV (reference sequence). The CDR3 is CASSAGQGPYGYTF. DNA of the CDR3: TGTGCCAGCAGTGCCGGACAGGGGCCCTATGGCTACACCTTC.